The entry below describes one TCR beta chain. The target antigen is unknown. This sample was taken from a study of T cell responses to AZD1222 COVID-19 vaccine. Whole-study context: Second-dose timings of about 4 or about 12 weeks were pooled.

Profiling relied on immunoSEQ multiplex PCR, and the TCRdb table lists in-frame clones only, not all of them. This table has some 140,000 clones, roughly 89% appearing once. The V gene's germline CDR1 is SGHVS and CDR2 FNYEAQ. This CDR3 is 13 amino acids long. Trimming removed 3 bases from V and 2 bases from J, with 8 bases in between. Study observations and caveats: There were mostly white British donors and more females than males, and clonal diversity was possibly underestimated. Spike-specific TCR breadth and depth grew following two AZD1222 doses.

The rearrangement uses TRBV7-6 and TRBJ2-7; no definite D call. The receptor's source is an adult in good health. Sequencing used peripheral blood, obtained on day 0 of AZD1222 vaccination. The CDR3 here is CASSLAVAYEQYF. The CDR3 region has the DNA TGTGCCAGCAGCTTGGCAGTTGCCTACGAGCAGTACTTC.